The 5 T cell receptor beta chains below all came from one sample that was sequenced in a study of cytotoxic CD8 clonotypes in ibrutinib-treated CLL listed by TCRdb under 2021. The time point label here, explained by the study, means: less than 30 months on ibrutinib. The library was generated by the immunoSEQ multiplex PCR assay. Sourced from immuneACCESS, this table was stored by TCRdb with only in-frame sequences that have V and J called. A share of the clones is absent; for the studies checked, an unresolved V gene accounts for under half, and the remainder has no known explanation. In this sample the table shows about 200,000 clones, approximately 72% of which occur a single time. The ten largest clones add up to 13% of the sample. The source was PBMCs, collected after 24 months of ibrutinib treatment. These receptors were obtained from a human donor with chronic lymphocytic leukemia.

The rearrangement uses TRBV7-2 and TRBJ2-1; D may be TRBD2 (5 bases). Trimming took off 0 bases at V and 0 bases at J, with 9 bases between the two ends. The length of the CDR3 is 16 residues. CDR1 and CDR2 from the germline V gene are SGHTA and FQGNSA. The CDR3 reads CASSLALGSSYNEQFF. DNA for the CDR3: TGTGCCAGCAGCTTAGCGCTAGGGAGCTCCTACAATGAGCAGTTCTTC.

Concerning this clone itself: Other DNA sequences of this sample code for an identical CDR3. The chain is built from TRBV5-1 and TRBJ2-1, with D maybe TRBD2 (5 bases). Per the germline V gene, CDR1 is SGHRS and CDR2 is YFSETQ. Trimming cost V 4 bases and J 3 bases, with 11 bases left between them. This CDR3 has 14 residues. In DNA, the CDR3 is TGCGCCAGCAGCCCGGGAAACGGCTACAATGAGCAGTTCTTC. Translating it yields CASSPGNGYNEQFF.

Here the CDR3 reads CASSSSRTDFTGELFF. The CDR3 DNA is TGTGCCAGCAGCTCGTCGAGGACAGACTTCACCGGGGAGCTGTTTTTT. J is TRBJ2-2 and V is TRBV5-6, with a possible D match to TRBD1 (6 bases). This CDR3 comprises 16 residues. The V and J ends lost 3 bases and 4 bases respectively, with 16 bases between them. Germline V gene data show CDR1 as SGHDT and CDR2 as YYEEEE.

This chain joins TRBV19 and TRBJ1-1; 10 bases match TRBD1. CDR1 and CDR2 (germline): LNHDA, SQIVND (reference sequence). The CDR3 has 14 amino acids. The ends lost 7 bases at V and 5 bases at J; junction bases unmatched: 7. The CDR3, as DNA: TGTGCCAGTATCTCTTGGGACAGGGGAACTGAAGCTTTCTTT. Encoded protein: CASISWDRGTEAFF.

This clone occurred once. The chain joins TRBV7-3 to TRBJ2-1, with 13 bases matching TRBD2. CDR3 length equals 16 residues. V lost 2 bases to trimming and J lost 6 bases; unmatched junction nucleotides: 4. Germline V gives CDR1 SGHTA, CDR2 FQGTGA. The CDR3 bases are TGTGCCAGCAGCTTATTGGGACTAGCGGGATCCAATGAGCAGTTCTTC. Its translation is CASSLLGLAGSNEQFF.